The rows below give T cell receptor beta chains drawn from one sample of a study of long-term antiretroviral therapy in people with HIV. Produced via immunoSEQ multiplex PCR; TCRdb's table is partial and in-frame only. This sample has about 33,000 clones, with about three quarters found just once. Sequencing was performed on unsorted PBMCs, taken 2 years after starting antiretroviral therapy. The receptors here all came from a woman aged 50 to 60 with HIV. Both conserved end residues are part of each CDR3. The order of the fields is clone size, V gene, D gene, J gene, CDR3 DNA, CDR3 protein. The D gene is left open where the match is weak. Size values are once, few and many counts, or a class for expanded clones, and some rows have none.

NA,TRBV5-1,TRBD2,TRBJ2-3,TGCGCCAGCAGCGGGGCTAGCGGGGGGGCCTCGGATACGCAGTATTTT,CASSGASGGASDTQYF
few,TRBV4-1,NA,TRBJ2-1,TGCGCCAGCAATGGGGGGGCCGATGAGCAGTTCTTC,CASNGGADEQFF
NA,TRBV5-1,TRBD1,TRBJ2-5,TGCGCCAGCAGCCCGGGACAGGGGGCGGGTCAGTACCAAGAGACCCAGTACTTC,CASSPGQGAGQYQETQYF
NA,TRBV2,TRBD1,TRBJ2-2,TGTGCCAAAAACAGGGGAAACACCGGGGAGCTGTTTTTT,CAKNRGNTGELFF
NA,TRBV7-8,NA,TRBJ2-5,TGTGCCAGCAGCTCAAAGCTAGGGCTCCTGGGAGAGACCCAGTACTTC,CASSSKLGLLGETQYF
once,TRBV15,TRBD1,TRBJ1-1,TGTGCCACCAGCAGCGAAGGGCAGGGGGGGCACACTGAAGCTTTCTTT,CATSSEGQGGHTEAFF
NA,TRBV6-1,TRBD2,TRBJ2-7,TGTGCCAGCAGTACGGGGGGTAGTTTTTCCCCCGAGCAGTACTTC,CASSTGGSFSPEQYF
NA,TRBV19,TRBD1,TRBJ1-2,TGTGCCAGTAGTTGGGGCCTGAGGGGGCATCGTGGCTACACCTTC,CASSWGLRGHRGYTF
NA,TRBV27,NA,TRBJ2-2,TGTGCCAGCAGTTCAAGGGCCTTCAACACCGGGGAGCTGTTTTTT,CASSSRAFNTGELFF
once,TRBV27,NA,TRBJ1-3,TGTGCCAGCAGTCCCCTGCGACGCTCTGGAAACACCATATATTTT,CASSPLRRSGNTIYF
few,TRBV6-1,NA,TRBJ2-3,TGTGCCAGCAGTGGAGGGGCGGATACGCAGTATTTT,CASSGGADTQYF
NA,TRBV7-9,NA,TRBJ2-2,TGTGCCAGCAGCCCACAAGGGGGGGGCACCGGGGAGCTGTTTTTT,CASSPQGGGTGELFF
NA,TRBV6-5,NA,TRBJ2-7,TGTGCCAGCAGCCCTCCGGGACGGGACCTTTACGAGCAGTACTTC,CASSPPGRDLYEQYF
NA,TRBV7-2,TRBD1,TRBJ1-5,TGTGCCAGCAGCCAGGGGACAGGGGGCGCGAGCAATCAGCCCCAGCATTTT,CASSQGTGGASNQPQHF
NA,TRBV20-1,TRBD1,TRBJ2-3,TGCAGTGGAGGGGGCGTAGATACGCAGTATTTT,CSGGGVDTQYF
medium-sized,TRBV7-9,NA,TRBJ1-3,TGTGCCAGCAGCTTCGATGGCAATGGAAACACCATATATTTT,CASSFDGNGNTIYF
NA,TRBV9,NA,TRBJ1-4,TGTGCCAGCAGCGTAGGAATTGGTAATGAAAAACTGTTTTTT,CASSVGIGNEKLFF
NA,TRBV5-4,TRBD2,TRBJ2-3,TGTGCCAGCAGCTTACGGGCGGGGGGGAGCACAGATACGCAGTATTTT,CASSLRAGGSTDTQYF
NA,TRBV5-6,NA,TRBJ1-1,TGTGCCAGCAGCTTCTACAGGATTGGAGCTGAAGCTTTCTTT,CASSFYRIGAEAFF
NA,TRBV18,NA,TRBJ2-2,TGTGCCAGCTCCACGAACAGGGACTCCGGGGAGCTGTTTTTT,CASSTNRDSGELFF
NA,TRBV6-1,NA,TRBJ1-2,TGTGCCAGCAGTGAAGGTCCCGGACCCTATGGCTACACCTTC,CASSEGPGPYGYTF
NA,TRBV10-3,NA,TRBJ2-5,TGTGCCATCCGGAAGGAGGGGGCAGGAGAGACCCAGTACTTC,CAIRKEGAGETQYF
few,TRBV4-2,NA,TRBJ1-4,TGTGCCAGCAGCCAAGCCCGAGACAGCGCCCGAGTCGCAACTAATGAAAAACTGTTTTTT,CASSQARDSARVATNEKLFF
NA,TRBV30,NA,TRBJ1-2,TGTGCCGGGGACGGCTATGGCTACACCTTC,CAGDGYGYTF
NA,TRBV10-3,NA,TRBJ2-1,TGTGCCATCAGTGAGTCCGGGAGAGGGCGGGACAATGAGCAGTTCTTC,CAISESGRGRDNEQFF
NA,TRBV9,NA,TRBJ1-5,TGTGCCAGCAGCGTAGATTGGTCTCAGCCCCAGCATTTT,CASSVDWSQPQHF
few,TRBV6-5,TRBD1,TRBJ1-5,TGTGCCAGTCGACAGGGGGCCAATCAGCCCCAGCATTTT,CASRQGANQPQHF
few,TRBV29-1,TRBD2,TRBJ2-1,TGCAGCGAAACAGCGGGGCGCAATGAGCAGTTCTTC,CSETAGRNEQFF
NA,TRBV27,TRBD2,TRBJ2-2,TGTGCCAGCAGTTTTCTCGCGGGGGGGCGAACCGGGGAGCTGTTTTTT,CASSFLAGGRTGELFF
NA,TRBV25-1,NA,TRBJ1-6,TGTGCCAGCAGTGAATGGGGAGGAAATAATTCACCCCTCCACTTT,CASSEWGGNNSPLHF
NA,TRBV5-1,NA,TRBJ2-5,TGCGCCAGCAGCTTGGCCGGGGGCGGTGGAGGTATGGGGGAGACCCAGTACTTC,CASSLAGGGGGMGETQYF
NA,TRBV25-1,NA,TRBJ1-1,TGTGCCAGCAGAGGATCAAAGAACACTGAAGCTTTCTTT,CASRGSKNTEAFF
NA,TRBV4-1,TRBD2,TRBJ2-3,TGCGCCAGCAGCCAAGACGCAGCGGGGGGGCCCACAGATACGCAGTATTTT,CASSQDAAGGPTDTQYF
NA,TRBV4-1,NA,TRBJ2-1,TGCGCCAGCAGCCATATCCCCTACAGGGAGCAGTTCTTC,CASSHIPYREQFF
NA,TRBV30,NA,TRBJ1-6,TGTGCCTGGAGTAAGGGGGGTAATTCACCCCTCCACTTT,CAWSKGGNSPLHF
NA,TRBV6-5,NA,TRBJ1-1,TGTGCCAGCAGGAGTAGGGGGGCGAACACTGAAGCTTTCTTT,CASRSRGANTEAFF
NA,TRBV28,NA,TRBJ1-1,TGTGCCAGCAGTTTAGAGAACACTGAAGCTTTCTTT,CASSLENTEAFF
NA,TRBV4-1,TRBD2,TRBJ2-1,TGCGCCAGCAGCCAAGAACCGGGAGGCCTCTACAATGAGCAGTTCTTC,CASSQEPGGLYNEQFF
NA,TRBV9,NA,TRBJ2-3,TGTGCCAGCAGCGTTATTTCTTCTAGCACAGATACGCAGTATTTT,CASSVISSSTDTQYF
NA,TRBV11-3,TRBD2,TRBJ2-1,TGTGCCAGCAGTTTTCGGCAGGGCGGGGGCAATGAGCAGTTCTTC,CASSFRQGGGNEQFF
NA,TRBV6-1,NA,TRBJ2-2,TGTGCCAGCAGTTCGTACGGGGAGCTGTTTTTT,CASSSYGELFF
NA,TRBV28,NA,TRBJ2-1,TGTGCCAGCAGTCTCCTTTACAATGAGCAGTTCTTC,CASSLLYNEQFF
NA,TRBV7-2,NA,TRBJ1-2,TGTGCCAGCAGCTTAAGCTTTCGGGCGTACTATGGCTACACCTTC,CASSLSFRAYYGYTF
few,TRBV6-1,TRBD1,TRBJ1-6,TGTGCCAGCAGCCGGACAGGGGATAGTTCACCCCTCCACTTT,CASSRTGDSSPLHF
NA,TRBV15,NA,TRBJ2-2,TGTGCTACCGGGGCAGGGTTTGGTAACACCGGGGAGCTGTTTTTT,CATGAGFGNTGELFF
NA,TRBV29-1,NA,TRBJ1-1,TGCAGCGTTGAAGAGGCGATGAACACTGAAGCTTTCTTT,CSVEEAMNTEAFF
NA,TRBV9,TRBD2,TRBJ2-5,TGTGCCAGCAGCTCCCAGGGACTAGCGGGGTCCATGGGTAAGGAGACCCAGTACTTC,CASSSQGLAGSMGKETQYF
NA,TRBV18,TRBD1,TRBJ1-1,TGTGCCAGCTCAACAGGGGAGGGCACTGAAGCTTTCTTT,CASSTGEGTEAFF
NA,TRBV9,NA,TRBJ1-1,TGTGCCAGCAGCGTAGAGGGGCAAGGGACTGAAGCTTTCTTT,CASSVEGQGTEAFF
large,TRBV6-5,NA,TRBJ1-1,TGTGCCAGCAACAAACAGGGAAGCACTGAAGCTTTCTTT,CASNKQGSTEAFF
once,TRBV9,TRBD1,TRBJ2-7,TGTGCCAGCAGCGTAGCCGGGACAGGGGACTACGAGCAGTACTTC,CASSVAGTGDYEQYF
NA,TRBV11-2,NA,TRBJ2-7,TGTGCCAGCAGTTTATCGGACAGAGGTTACTACGAGCAGTACTTC,CASSLSDRGYYEQYF
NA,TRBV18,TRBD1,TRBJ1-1,TGTGCCAGCTCACCCCAGGGACAGAGGCGTCTGAACACTGAAGCTTTCTTT,CASSPQGQRRLNTEAFF
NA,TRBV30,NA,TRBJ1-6,TGTGCCTGGAGTGTACGGGGGGCGCTGGGCTCACCCCTCCACTTT,CAWSVRGALGSPLHF
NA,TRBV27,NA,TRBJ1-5,TGTGCCAGCAGTTTATCGAACGGAGGCAATCAGCCCCAGCATTTT,CASSLSNGGNQPQHF
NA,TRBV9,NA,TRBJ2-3,TGTGCCAGCAGCGGCCCCCCGGATACGCAGTATTTT,CASSGPPDTQYF
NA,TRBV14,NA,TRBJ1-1,TGTGCCAGCAGCCTCCGGGACGGGGGTCTTGCTTTCTTT,CASSLRDGGLAFF
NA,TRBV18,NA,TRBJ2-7,TGTGCCAGCTCACCTTTAGACAAATCCTACGAGCAGTACTTC,CASSPLDKSYEQYF
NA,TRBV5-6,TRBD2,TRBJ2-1,TGTGCCAGCAGCTTTGGCGGGGGGTACAATGAGCAGTTCTTC,CASSFGGGYNEQFF
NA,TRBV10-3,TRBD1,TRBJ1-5,TGTGCCATCGGAGCCGGGACAGGGGTTAGCGATCAGCCCCAGCATTTT,CAIGAGTGVSDQPQHF